This T cell receptor beta chain was identified in a study of T-cell reconstitution after alpha-beta-depleted transplantation in children (dated by TCRdb to 2016 to 2017). Context from the whole study: Using TCR repertoire profiling, the study followed T-cell immune reconstitution in a quantitative way in children after TCRalphabeta/CD19-depleted allogeneic hematopoietic cell transplantation.

Counted from cysteine to phenylalanine, this CDR3 has 15 amino acids. Of all the DNA, just the CDR3 is kept, 45 bases in frame from base 1. The CDR1 and CDR2 encoded by the germline V gene (reference sequence) are SSHAT and FNYEAQ. The treatment or condition label corresponds to: allogeneic hematopoietic cell transplantation with graft depleted of TCRalphabeta T cells and CD19 B cells. The transplant recipients were children given TCRalphabeta/CD19-depleted allogeneic hematopoietic cell grafts. In this sample, this clonotype turned up many times. Its antigen has not been determined. One junction end disagrees with the germline gene, perhaps due to a read error. Beyond this particular receptor, the publication reports: Hyperexpanded clone frequencies declined over subsequent months; after one year, T-cell counts and TCRbeta diversity were mostly attributed to newly produced T cells. In some patients, high TCRbeta diversity at day 60 was attributed to recipient T cells and intrathymic progenitors that had survived conditioning. The apparently early recovery of alphabetaT-cell counts about two months after transplant reportedly depended on only several hundred rapidly expanded clones that came from non-depleted graft cells.

Library preparation was by PCR. Sequencing was carried out with an Illumina HiSeq 2500. Molecular barcoding was employed in the preparation of TCR libraries, with unique molecular identifiers being used to normalize TCRbeta repertoire quantification. Starting from the raw public reads, TCRdb applied fastp trimming at Q25, assembled clones with MiXCR and retained in-frame beta chains. Rows with a matching CDR3 protein are joined into one entry that keeps the most common DNA and genes. The sample contains roughly 500,000 distinct CDR3 sequences, approximately 10% of them found a single time. The ten biggest clones cover approximately 2% of the sample.

The V gene is TRBV7-7 and the J gene is TRBJ2-7, and possibly TRBD2, on 6 matching bases. The sample in question was PBMCs, obtained before TCRalphabeta/CD19-depleted stem cell transplant. The TCR originated in a child younger than 10 with inherited bone marrow failure, due to receive a stem cell transplant. Here is the DNA: TGTGCTAGCAGCTTAGCGGACGGGGCGCAGTACGAGCAGTACTTC. Translated, this is CASSLADGAQYEQYF.